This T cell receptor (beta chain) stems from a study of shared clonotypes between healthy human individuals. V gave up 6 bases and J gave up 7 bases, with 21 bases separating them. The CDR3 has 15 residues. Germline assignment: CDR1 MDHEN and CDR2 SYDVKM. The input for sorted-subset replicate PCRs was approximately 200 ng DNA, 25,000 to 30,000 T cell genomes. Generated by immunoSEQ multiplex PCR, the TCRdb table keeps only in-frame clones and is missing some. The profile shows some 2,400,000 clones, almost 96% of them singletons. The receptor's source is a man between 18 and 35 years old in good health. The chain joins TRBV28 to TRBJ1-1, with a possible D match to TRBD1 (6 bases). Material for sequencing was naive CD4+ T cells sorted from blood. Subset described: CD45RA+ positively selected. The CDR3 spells CASSSGSGGRDEAFF. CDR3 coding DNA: TGTGCCAGCAGCTCAGGTTCCGGGGGCCGGGATGAAGCTTTCTTT.